A selection of T cell receptor beta chains follows, all from one sample in a study of blood T cell repertoires in COVID-19. The method was immunoSEQ multiplex PCR; TCRdb's version includes in-frame clones alone and lacks a portion of them. The table includes 200,000 to 250,000 clones, 80% to 85% detected once. What was sequenced was peripheral blood. The receptors originated from a woman aged 80 or over with active or convalescent COVID-19. Both conserved end residues are part of each CDR3. The order of the fields is J gene, V gene, clone size, D gene, CDR3 DNA, CDR3 protein. A D gene is named only where the DNA matches it firmly. Clone size is stated in some rows and not others, as once, few, many or a class when expanded.

TRBJ2-7 | TRBV6-5 | once | . | TGTGCCAGCAGTTACCCCACGATTGCGGGAATCGACGAGCAGTACTTC | CASSYPTIAGIDEQYF
TRBJ2-1 | TRBV19 | . | TRBD2 | TGTGCCAGTAGTTGGGCGGGAGGGTACTCTGATGAGCAGTTCTTC | CASSWAGGYSDEQFF
TRBJ2-4 | TRBV11-3 | . | . | TGTGCCAGCAGCTTTGGGCAGGGGATTGGCAAAAACATTCAGTACTTC | CASSFGQGIGKNIQYF
TRBJ1-4 | TRBV20-1 | . | . | TGCAGTGCACTGTACGATGAAAAACTGTTTTTT | CSALYDEKLFF
TRBJ2-1 | TRBV9 | . | . | TGTGCCAGCAGCGTAGGTGACCGCCCGGACTATGAGCAGTTCTTC | CASSVGDRPDYEQFF
TRBJ2-1 | TRBV6-4 | . | TRBD2 | TGTGCCAGCAGTGAATTTAGCGGGAGTCGGTACAATGAGCAGTTCTTC | CASSEFSGSRYNEQFF
TRBJ1-3 | TRBV5-1 | . | TRBD1 | TGCGCCAGCAGCTCGCTGACAGGGGAGGCTGGAAACACCATATATTTT | CASSSLTGEAGNTIYF
TRBJ2-7 | TRBV18 | . | TRBD1 | TGTGCCACCGGGACAGGGAACTCCTACGAGCAGTACTTC | CATGTGNSYEQYF
TRBJ2-5 | TRBV5-1 | . | . | TGCGCCAGCAGCTTAATTCTAAGCGAAGAGACCCAGTACTTC | CASSLILSEETQYF
TRBJ1-3 | TRBV23-1 | . | . | TGCGCCAGCACTATAGGGGGATGTGGAAACACCATATATTTT | CASTIGGCGNTIYF
TRBJ1-1 | TRBV9 | many | TRBD1 | TGTGCCAGCAGCGTGCAGGGGGCAGTTGACACTGAAGCTTTCTTT | CASSVQGAVDTEAFF
TRBJ2-7 | TRBV20-1 | . | TRBD1 | TGCAGTGCTAGTTCAGGGGGCGAGCAGTACTTC | CSASSGGEQYF
TRBJ1-1 | TRBV2 | . | . | TGTGCCAGCAAGAGACAATTCACTGAAGCTTTCTTT | CASKRQFTEAFF
TRBJ2-5 | TRBV4-2 | . | TRBD2 | TGTGCCAGCAGCCGATACTACGAAGCGGGAGGGGAAGAGACCCAGTACTTC | CASSRYYEAGGEETQYF
TRBJ1-2 | TRBV2 | . | . | TGTGCCAGCAGTGAGGGGCCAAAGGGAAACTATGGCTACACCTTC | CASSEGPKGNYGYTF
TRBJ1-4 | TRBV24-1 | . | TRBD1 | TGTGCCACCAGTGACCCACAGGGGGCTACTAATGAAAAACTGTTTTTT | CATSDPQGATNEKLFF
TRBJ1-4 | TRBV4-1 | . | . | TGCGCCAGCAGCCACCTCGCAACTAATGAAAAACTGTTTTTT | CASSHLATNEKLFF
TRBJ1-6 | TRBV6-2/TRBV6-3 | few | TRBD1 | TGTGCCAGCAGTTACGGAGTGGGACAGCGCCTTGGTAATTCACCCCTCCACTTT | CASSYGVGQRLGNSPLHF
TRBJ2-7 | TRBV9 | . | . | TGTGCCAGCAGCGTAGGGGCTGTGGGTCCCTACGAGCAGTACTTC | CASSVGAVGPYEQYF
TRBJ2-7 | TRBV6-4 | once | TRBD1 | TGTGCCAGCAGTGACTCGACAGGGAAACTTACCTACGAGCAGTACTTC | CASSDSTGKLTYEQYF
TRBJ2-7 | TRBV11-2 | . | TRBD1 | TGTGCCAGCAGCTTATCCGGGACAGGGGGCCGCTCCTACGAGCAGTACTTC | CASSLSGTGGRSYEQYF
TRBJ1-4 | TRBV11-2 | . | TRBD1 | TGTGCCAGCAGCTTGGGTACAGGGGGGTCTAATGAAAAACTGTTTTTT | CASSLGTGGSNEKLFF
TRBJ1-1 | TRBV6-5 | . | . | TGTGCCAGCAGTTACAAGGTACAGCTCTACACTGAAGCTTTCTTT | CASSYKVQLYTEAFF
TRBJ2-7 | TRBV5-5 | . | TRBD1 | TGTGCCAGCAGTTGGAATCCGACAGGGCCCTACGAGCAGTACTTC | CASSWNPTGPYEQYF
TRBJ1-6 | TRBV7-9 | . | TRBD1 | TGTGCCAGCAGCTGGACAGGCAGCCGTTCACCCCTCCACTTT | CASSWTGSRSPLHF
TRBJ2-7 | TRBV5-6 | few | TRBD1 | TGTGCCAGCAGCACCCTGGACAGGGGAATTTGGAACTTC | CASSTLDRGIWNF
TRBJ2-1 | TRBV5-1 | . | . | TGCGCCAGCAGCTTGTCTATCTTAGCGGAGAACAATGAGCAGTTCTTC | CASSLSILAENNEQFF
TRBJ1-2 | TRBV7-9 | . | TRBD1 | TGTGCCAGCAGCTTAGCCCGGACAGGGGGCAATGATGGCTACACCTTC | CASSLARTGGNDGYTF
TRBJ2-7 | TRBV12-3/TRBV12-4 | . | . | TGTGCCAGCAGTAGTATCAGGGTCCCCGAGCAGTACTTC | CASSSIRVPEQYF
TRBJ1-2 | TRBV27 | . | . | TGTGCCAGCAGTACAGGGTCGTTCAGGGGCTACACCTTC | CASSTGSFRGYTF
TRBJ2-5 | TRBV10-2 | . | TRBD2 | TGCGCCACCCTGGGACTAGCGGGGACCCAGTACTTC | CATLGLAGTQYF
TRBJ2-1 | TRBV11-3 | . | . | TGTGCCAGCAGCAAGCTAGGGCAGGGGCAGTACAATGAGCAGTTCTTC | CASSKLGQGQYNEQFF
TRBJ2-7 | TRBV5-5 | . | TRBD2 | TGTGCCAGCAGCTTGGCGGCGGGGGGACTCTACGAGCAGTACTTC | CASSLAAGGLYEQYF
TRBJ2-1 | TRBV3-1/TRBV3-2 | . | TRBD1 | TGTGCCAGCAGCCAAGAAAGGGACAGGGGCAATGAGCAGTTCTTC | CASSQERDRGNEQFF
TRBJ2-1 | TRBV11-2 | . | . | TGTGCCAGCAGCTTAGCGGCTTCGTCGGGTGCCTACAATGAGCAGTTCTTC | CASSLAASSGAYNEQFF
TRBJ2-6 | TRBV19 | . | TRBD1 | TGTGCCAGTAGGGGACAGGGGGCTGGGGCCAACGTCCTGACTTTC | CASRGQGAGANVLTF
TRBJ1-2 | TRBV5-1 | . | TRBD1 | TGCGCCAGCAGCTTGGAGACAGGGCATGGCTACACCTTC | CASSLETGHGYTF
TRBJ2-5 | TRBV4-1 | . | TRBD2 | TGCGCCAGCAGCCCAACGAGCGGGGGGGTCGAGACCCAGTACTTC | CASSPTSGGVETQYF
TRBJ2-1 | TRBV10-3 | . | . | TGTGCCCATCAAGGAGAGGGAATGAATGAGCAGTTCTTC | CAHQGEGMNEQFF
TRBJ2-1 | TRBV14 | . | . | TGTGCCAGCAGCCAACTGTCTTCGGTAAATGAGCAGTTCTTC | CASSQLSSVNEQFF
TRBJ1-6 | TRBV30 | . | . | TGTGCCTACCCGAAAACAGGACAGATTAATTCACCCCTCCACTTT | CAYPKTGQINSPLHF
TRBJ2-3 | TRBV9 | . | . | TGTGCCAGCAGTGACTCAGGGACTGGTACAGATACGCAGTATTTT | CASSDSGTGTDTQYF
TRBJ2-1 | TRBV5-1 | . | . | TGCGCCAGCAGCTCAGTCCTCGGGGACAATGAGCAGTTCTTC | CASSSVLGDNEQFF
TRBJ2-7 | TRBV11-2 | . | . | TGTGCCAGCAGCTTCGGCGGTCCCTCCGACGAGCAGTACTTC | CASSFGGPSDEQYF
TRBJ1-1 | TRBV2 | . | . | TGTGCCAGCGGATTGACAGGCCTGAATTGGGAAGCTTTCTTT | CASGLTGLNWEAFF
TRBJ2-5 | TRBV7-3 | . | TRBD2 | TGTGCCAGCAGCATGGGACTAGCCCTCGGGGAGACCCAGTACTTC | CASSMGLALGETQYF
TRBJ1-4 | TRBV7-2 | . | TRBD1 | TGTGCCAGCAGCTTAAGACAGGGCACTAATGAAAAACTGTTTTTT | CASSLRQGTNEKLFF
TRBJ1-6 | TRBV28 | . | . | TGTGCCAGTCGGGGGGCCTATAATTCACCCCTCCACTTT | CASRGAYNSPLHF
TRBJ2-7 | TRBV19 | . | TRBD1 | TGTGCCAGTAGTCGACGGGACAGAGAGTACGAGCAGTACTTC | CASSRRDREYEQYF
TRBJ2-2 | TRBV28 | . | . | TGTGCCAGCAGTCTCTCCGGGACAAAGAACACCGGGGAGCTGTTTTTT | CASSLSGTKNTGELFF